These 9 T cell receptor beta chains came from one sample sequenced in a study. The sorted Tregs were CD4+CD25+CD127-/low cells. TCRdb reanalysed the 5' RACE reads using MiXCR and keeps one entry per CDR3 protein. The sample has 50,000 to 60,000 distinct CDR3 sequences, around 20% seen once; the top ten hold roughly 3.5%. Sequencing used tumor-infiltrating Tregs sorted from the breast tumor. These receptor sequences come from a female donor with breast cancer.

This clonotype was found many times. This chain links TRBV20-1 with TRBJ1-2; D is unclear. Germline CDR1 reads DFQATT; CDR2 reads SNEGSKA (reference sequence). This CDR3 is built from 12 residues. V was cut by 6 bases and J by 7 bases, with 15 bases left in between. The CDR3 nucleotides are TGCAGTGCCCCCGAGGAGGTGGGTGGCTACACCTTC. Translation gives CSAPEEVGGYTF.

As to this clonotype: A junction end diverges from the germline sequence, so it may reflect a read error. The chain joins TRBV20-1 to TRBJ2-5; D remains unclear. Germline V CDR1 and CDR2: DFQATT, SNEGSKA (reference sequence). The CDR3 has 16 residues. CDR3 bases: TGCAGTGCTAGAGATTTTCTTGGCCCCGATCAAGAAACCCAGTACTTC. Encoded protein: CSARDFLGPDQETQYF.

Worth noting for this clonotype: A clone one base away is much larger, so this may be a read error. The chain has TRBV20-1 and TRBJ2-3, with 11 bases identical to TRBD2. CDR3 size: 15 residues. Germline CDR1 is DFQATT and CDR2 is SNEGSKA (reference sequence). The CDR3 DNA sequence: TGCAGTGCTAGAGATCCTAGCGGGAGGACACATACGCGGTATTTT. It is translated as CSARDPSGRTHTRYF.

The rearrangement joins TRBV27 to TRBJ2-1; no definite D call. Germline CDR1 MNHEY, CDR2 SMNVEV (reference sequence). The CDR3 sequence is 11 residues long. V dropped 7 bases and J dropped 8 bases, with 9 bases sitting between them. CDR3: CASKKIDEQFF. The CDR3 DNA follows: TGTGCCAGCAAGAAGATCGATGAGCAGTTCTTC.

This rearrangement joins TRBV6-2 or TRBV6-3 to TRBJ2-5; 13 nucleotides match TRBD2. Trimming removed 7 bases from V and 5 bases from J; junction bases left unmatched: 4. Germline CDR1 and CDR2: MNHEY and SVGEGT. The CDR3 has 14 amino acids. CDR3 loop: CASTGLAGVETQYF. The DNA of the CDR3 is TGTGCCAGCACTGGACTAGCGGGAGTTGAGACCCAGTACTTC.

Details on this clonotype: A much bigger clone sits one base away, suggesting this may be a read error. The chain employs TRBV20-1 and TRBJ1-5; D perhaps matches TRBD1 (6 bases). Trimming took 5 bases from V and 2 from J, leaving 19 bases between them. The CDR3 consists of 16 residues. CDR1 DFQATT and CDR2 SNEGSKA come from the germline V gene (reference sequence). The CDR3 DNA follows: TGCAGTGCTGGAGGGGGAACTTTATATGGCAATCAGCCCCAGCATTTT. Translated: CSAGGGTLYGNQPQHF.

This clonotype was seen repeatedly, ten times or more. The genes are TRBV6-2 or TRBV6-3 and TRBJ1-6; D is undetermined. Trimming took off 6 bases at V and 9 bases at J, with 9 bases between the two ends. The CDR3 has 12 residues. The germline gives CDR1 MNHEY, CDR2 SVGEGT. The CDR3 spells CASSRSSSPLHF. The CDR3 DNA reads TGTGCCAGCAGCCGGTCGAGTTCACCCCTCCACTTT.

There are many counts of this clonotype. The chain couples TRBV5-4 to TRBJ2-7; 10 positions agree with TRBD2. V gave up 1 base and J gave up 4 bases; unmatched junction bases: 2. Germline assignment: CDR1 SGHNT and CDR2 YYREEE (reference sequence). The CDR3 covers 14 residues. The CDR3 DNA is TGTGCCAGCAGCTTGCGAGCGGGAGGGTACGAGCAGTACTTC. It specifies CASSLRAGGYEQYF.

The J gene is TRBJ1-1, the V gene TRBV20-1; no definite D call. Trimming left V 4 bases short and J 11 bases short, with 14 bases between. CDR3 length equals 11 residues. Germline CDR1 reads DFQATT; CDR2 reads SNEGSKA (reference sequence). This chain's CDR3 is CSATHFEAAFF. In DNA, the CDR3 is TGCAGTGCTACACATTTTGAAGCGGCTTTCTTT.